The TCR beta chain under discussion was sequenced for a study of CD8 T cells in Susac syndrome. Findings and limits, study-wide: The CD4+ T cell repertoires in Susac syndrome did not show any clonal expansion.

FACS enriched CD8+ TEMRA cells, while bulk CD8+ and CD4+ were negatively isolated. The V segment lost 7 bases and the J segment 5 bases; nucleotides outside the gene matches: 20. The CDR3 consists of 17 residues. Germline CDR1 and CDR2: SQVTM and ANQGSEA. Notes on this clonotype: Its specificity is unknown.

Random hexamers served to reverse transcribe roughly 0.45 to 1 ug RNA. A single record per CDR3 protein comes from TCRdb applying MiXCR to the immunoSEQ multiplex PCR reads. The data show approximately 260,000 distinct CDR3 sequences, 90% to 97% seen once. This TCR derives from a human donor with Susac syndrome. Sample: CD4+ T cells from PBMCs. V usage is TRBV29-1 and J usage is TRBJ1-1; TRBD1 aligns across 9 bases. The CDR3 is CSAVPGTGNLRSTEAFF. CDR3 in DNA: TGCAGCGCCGTGCCCGGGACAGGGAATCTCCGGTCGACTGAAGCTTTCTTT.